These 18 T cell receptor beta chains share one sample of origin, sequenced in a study of blood T cell repertoires in COVID-19. TCRdb's copy holds only in-frame clones and misses some; the assay was immunoSEQ multiplex PCR. In the table there are about 230,000 clones, about 90% of which are singletons. Sample: PBMCs or T cells enriched from blood (not recorded which). Receptor source: a man aged 25-45 years who had recovered from COVID-19.

The chain couples TRBV27 to TRBJ1-2; 8 bases match TRBD1. Looked up from germline, CDR1 is MNHEY and CDR2 is SMNVEV (reference sequence). J was trimmed by 5 bases and V by 6 bases; bases with no gene match: 2. This CDR3 comprises 12 residues. CDR3 region: CASRQGAYGYTF. The CDR3, as DNA: TGTGCCAGCAGGCAGGGGGCGTATGGCTACACCTTC.

This chain connects TRBV28 to TRBJ1-1; 10 positions agree with TRBD1. The CDR3 is 15 amino acids. Unmatched junction bases numbered 4, after V lost 2 bases and J lost 4 bases. Per the germline V gene, CDR1 is MDHEN and CDR2 is SYDVKM. This CDR3 is CASSLPGTGATEAFF. CDR3 DNA sequence: TGTGCCAGCAGTTTACCCGGGACAGGGGCCACTGAAGCTTTCTTT.

The chain employs TRBV11-2 and TRBJ1-6, with a tentative D call TRBD1 (6 bases). CDR3 length: 11 amino acids. Germline-derived CDR1 and CDR2 are SGHAT and FQNNGV. The V end was cut by 5 bases, the J end by 17 bases, with 13 bases between. CDR3 nucleotides: TGTGCCAGCAGCCCCGGGGGGGCAGTCCACTTT. The encoded protein is CASSPGGAVHF.

The gene calls are TRBV5-1 and TRBJ1-1; D is possibly TRBD1 (6 bases). CDR1 is SGHRS, CDR2 YFSETQ, per germline. CDR3 length: 15 amino acids. Trimming stripped 0 bases from V and 1 base from J, with 10 bases between. The CDR3 DNA sequence: TGCGCCAGCAGCTTGGCCACGGACAGGAACACTGAAGCTTTCTTT. This codes for CASSLATDRNTEAFF.

This chain links TRBV6-4 with TRBJ2-1; 8 bases agree with TRBD1. Trimming took 3 bases from V and 6 from J; bases not matched to a gene: 10. This CDR3 is 16 amino acids long. Per the germline V gene, CDR1 is MRHNA and CDR2 is SNTAGT. CDR3 protein: CASSETGTGDSNEQFF. CDR3 nucleotides: TGTGCCAGCAGTGAGACCGGGACAGGAGACTCCAATGAGCAGTTCTTC.

The chain couples TRBV30 to TRBJ2-7; 7 bases match TRBD2. The CDR3 runs 15 residues. CDR1 and CDR2 from the germline V gene are GTSNPN and SVGIG (reference sequence). V dropped 0 bases and J dropped 2; count of bases not matched to a gene: 7. In nucleotides, the CDR3 is TGTGCCTGGAGTGTGGGTCGGGGGGAGGCCTACGAGCAGTACTTC. This sequence encodes CAWSVGRGEAYEQYF.

V gene TRBV25-1 combines with J gene TRBJ2-2; the match to TRBD1 covers 8 bases. Germline V gene sequence: CDR1 MGHDK, CDR2 SYGVNS. After removal of 6 bases from V and 0 bases from J, the junction contained 0 bases not matched to a gene. The CDR3 is made up of 14 amino acids. The CDR3 loop reads CASRGQANTGELFF. CDR3 nucleotide sequence: TGTGCCAGCAGGGGACAGGCGAACACCGGGGAGCTGTTTTTT.

The chain uses TRBV28 and TRBJ1-5, with D tentatively TRBD1 (6 bases). CDR1 and CDR2 (germline): MDHEN, SYDVKM. This CDR3 has 14 residues. The V end lost 7 bases, the J end lost 3 bases, and 13 bases lay between the germline ends. The CDR3 nucleotides are TGTGCCAGCACAACCGACAGGACCAATCAGCCCCAGCATTTT. Translation: CASTTDRTNQPQHF.

The chain is built from TRBV5-1 and TRBJ2-3, with 9 bases lining up with TRBD2. The length of the CDR3 is 19 residues. CDR1 is SGHRS, CDR2 YFSETQ, per germline. Unmatched junction bases numbered 21, after V lost 2 bases and J lost 8 bases. This chain's CDR3 is CASSLSSGSSGGSTGTQYF. For the CDR3, the DNA is TGCGCCAGCAGCTTAAGTAGCGGGAGTAGCGGTGGTAGTACGGGTACGCAGTATTTT. The full variable domain, rest sourced from reference TRBV5-1 and TRBJ2-3, is KAGVTQTPRYLIKTRGQQVTLSCSPISGHRSVSWYQQTPGQGLQFLFEYFSETQRNKGNFPGRFSGRQFSNSRSEMNVSTLELGDSALYLCASSLSSGSSGGSTGTQYFGPGTRLTVL.

The gene calls are TRBV19 and TRBJ2-2, with 11 bases that match TRBD2. This CDR3 has 21 residues. Trimming at V came to 5 bases and at J to 5 bases, leaving 22 bases not matched to a gene. Germline lookup yields CDR1 LNHDA and CDR2 SQIVND (reference sequence). The DNA for the CDR3 is TGTGCCAGTAGTCCACCCCCCCCCACTAAACTAGCGGGGGCCACGACCGGGGAGCTGTTTTTT. Translation: CASSPPPPTKLAGATTGELFF.

This chain uses TRBV5-1 with TRBJ2-5; D is unclear. V was pared by 2 bases and J by 5 bases, with 16 bases between. This CDR3 spans 15 amino acids. Germline CDR1 SGHRS, CDR2 YFSETQ. The CDR3 coding sequence is TGCGCCAGCAGCTTCGATCCGTCCTCCCGGGAGACCCAGTACTTC. This sequence encodes CASSFDPSSRETQYF.

The genes are TRBV7-9 and TRBJ1-3; no clear D gene. The CDR3 extends over 14 amino acids. The V gene lost 3 bases and the J gene lost 0 bases, with 6 bases spanning the gap. Germline V lookup: CDR1 SEHNR, CDR2 FQNEAQ (reference sequence). This CDR3 is CASSFRSSGNTIYF. CDR3 nucleotide sequence: TGTGCCAGCAGCTTCCGTAGCTCTGGAAACACCATATATTTT.

This chain links TRBV7-2 with TRBJ2-3; 8 nucleotides line up with TRBD2. Germline CDR1 reads SGHTA; CDR2 reads FQGNSA. This CDR3 comprises 15 residues. J lost 3 bases, V lost 6 bases, and 8 bases had no gene match. The CDR3 DNA follows: TGTGCCAGCAGTGAAGCGGGAGTTCGGACAGATACGCAGTATTTT. The encoded protein is CASSEAGVRTDTQYF.

The V and J genes are TRBV7-8 and TRBJ1-2; weak D call: TRBD1 (5 bases). The CDR3 is 18 amino acids. V was cut by 2 bases and J by 4 bases, with 23 bases left in between. The germline V gene has CDR1 SGHVS and CDR2 FQNEAQ. As DNA, the CDR3 is TGTGCCAGCAGCTTAAGTGGGAGGACACTATTACGGGCCTATGGCTACACCTTC. Translating gives CASSLSGRTLLRAYGYTF.

This chain joins TRBV4-3 and TRBJ1-1; D remains unclear. The CDR3 sequence is 13 residues long. V was trimmed by 1 base and J by 4 bases, leaving 7 bases between them. Germline V gene lookup returns CDR1 LGHNA and CDR2 YSLEER. CDR3 sequence: CASSQGTGTEAFF. CDR3 nucleotides: TGCGCCAGCAGCCAAGGTACCGGCACTGAAGCTTTCTTT.

The chain links TRBV5-5 to TRBJ1-6; D unclear. Germline V gives CDR1 SGHKS, CDR2 YYEKEE (reference sequence). The CDR3 length is 12 residues. The V end was cut by 3 bases, the J end by 8 bases, with 6 bases between. The CDR3, as DNA: TGTGCCAGCAGCTCCGCGTATTCACCCCTCCACTTT. This codes for CASSSAYSPLHF.

At least ten counts were recorded for this clone. The CDR3 region is CASSTSGANYGYTF. As DNA, the CDR3 is TGTGCCAGCAGCACGAGCGGGGCGAACTATGGCTACACCTTC. The genes are TRBV7-9 and TRBJ1-2; D is possibly TRBD1 (5 bases). This CDR3 comprises 14 residues. Germline V gene data show CDR1 as SEHNR and CDR2 as FQNEAQ (reference sequence). Between the trimmed V and J ends, which lost 5 bases and 2 bases, there was a span of 12 bases.

The chain recombines TRBV7-9 with TRBJ1-5; D may be TRBD1 (5 bases). The CDR3 totals 13 residues. Deletions cut 5 bases from V and 6 bases from J, with 11 bases between. CDR1 SEHNR and CDR2 FQNEAQ come from the germline V gene (reference sequence). DNA for the CDR3: TGTGCCAGCAGCCCACAGGAGGGTCAGCCCCAGCATTTT. Amino acids: CASSPQEGQPQHF.